This entry is about one T cell receptor beta chain. The data are from a study of regulatory T cells in long-lasting Graves disease. CDR1 is MDHEN and CDR2 is SYDVKM in the germline V gene. The CDR3 extends over 16 amino acids. V lost 3 bases and J 4 bases, leaving 13 bases between the germline ends. For TCR beta, libraries came from iRepertoire HTBI primers and Arm-PCR of CDR3 regions. TCRdb itself ran the multiplex PCR reads through MiXCR, one entry per CDR3 protein. This table holds 300,000 to 500,000 distinct CDR3 sequences, 20% to 25% found once. Time point specified: persistent/refractory GD, antithyroid drugs over 5 years with positive TRAb. PBMC-extracted RNA yielded the TCR library.

The clonotype originates from a female donor with Graves disease. Sequenced material: peripheral blood mononuclear cells (PBMCs), taken when the disease was refractory, from a patient treated with antithyroid drugs. The chain employs TRBV28 and TRBJ1-6, with D perhaps TRBD1 (5 bases). The CDR3 region is CASSFFRAPYNSPLHF. The CDR3 nucleotides are TGTGCCAGCAGTTTTTTCAGGGCTCCTTATAATTCACCCCTCCACTTT.